Listed below are T cell receptor beta chains from one sample, sequenced in a study of graft-versus-host responses after intestinal transplantation. The antigens for these receptors are not known. TCRdb keeps only in-frame clones here, not all; method: immunoSEQ multiplex PCR. The sample includes roughly 73,000 clones, around 87% of them seen just once. The sequencing here drew on unstimulated CD8+ T cells sorted from spleen or lymph node cells, taken before transplant. The receptors shown here come from a human donor who was the organ donor for an intestinal transplant. The CDR3 runs from the conserved cysteine through the conserved F or W. Fields, in order: D gene, J gene, V gene, clone size, CDR3 DNA, CDR3 protein. The D gene is left open where the match is weak. Clone sizes are given selectively: once, few, many, or a class where the clone is expanded.

NA | TRBJ1-1 | TRBV11-2 | NA | TGTGCCAGCAGCTTAGGGGGGAGTGGAGCAGTCGAAGCTTTCTTT | CASSLGGSGAVEAFF
NA | TRBJ1-1 | TRBV11-2 | NA | TGTGCCAGCAGCTTAGATCTCTTGAACACTGAAGCTTTCTTT | CASSLDLLNTEAFF
NA | TRBJ2-3 | TRBV28 | once | TGTGCCAGCAGTTTCTCGTCGGGCGGGCCTAGCACAGATACGCAGTATTTT | CASSFSSGGPSTDTQYF
NA | TRBJ2-6 | TRBV18 | NA | TGTGCCAGCTCTCCTCCTTCTGGGGCCAACGTCCTGACTTTC | CASSPPSGANVLTF
NA | TRBJ1-2 | TRBV6-5 | NA | TGTGCCAGCAGTTACGGGACACCTCTGGCCTATGGCTACACCTTC | CASSYGTPLAYGYTF
NA | TRBJ2-3 | TRBV5-6 | NA | TGTGCCAGCAGCTGGGGTTTGGGGGGTTCCGCAGATACGCAGTATTTT | CASSWGLGGSADTQYF
TRBD1 | TRBJ1-1 | TRBV9 | once | TGTGCCAGCAGCGTAGGGGACAGCGCGAACACTGAAGCTTTCTTT | CASSVGDSANTEAFF
TRBD1 | TRBJ2-7 | TRBV2 | few | TGTGCCAGCAGCTTAGGGACAGCCTACGAGCAGTACTTC | CASSLGTAYEQYF
NA | TRBJ1-6 | TRBV27 | NA | TGTGCCAGCACCCAGGGCTCAACCCACTCCTATAATTCACCCCTCCACTTT | CASTQGSTHSYNSPLHF
NA | TRBJ2-6 | TRBV2 | NA | TGTGCCAGCAGTGAAGAGGGGCCGTACTCTGGGGCCAACGTCCTGACTTTC | CASSEEGPYSGANVLTF
NA | TRBJ1-1 | TRBV30 | NA | TGTGCCTGGAGCGAGGGACAAGGGGACACTGAAGCTTTCTTT | CAWSEGQGDTEAFF
TRBD1 | TRBJ2-7 | TRBV7-9 | NA | TGTGCCAGCAGCTTGGTGGACAGGCCATCCTACGAGCAGTACTTC | CASSLVDRPSYEQYF
TRBD1 | TRBJ1-5 | TRBV6-1 | NA | TGTGCCAGCAGTGACGGACAGGGGGCCCAGCCCCAGCATTTT | CASSDGQGAQPQHF
TRBD2 | TRBJ2-1 | TRBV11-2 | NA | TGTGCCAGCAGCCCCTGGACTAGCGGGGGGGCAGGGGAGCAGTTCTTC | CASSPWTSGGAGEQFF
NA | TRBJ2-7 | TRBV6-1 | NA | TGTGCCAGCAGTTATGGTGTTTCCTACGAGCAGTACTTC | CASSYGVSYEQYF
NA | TRBJ2-7 | TRBV6-6 | NA | TGTGCCAGCATTGGAGACCAGACCTACGAGCAGTACTTC | CASIGDQTYEQYF
NA | TRBJ2-4 | TRBV30 | NA | TGTGCCTGGAGTGTAAGTCGGGTAAACATTCAGTACTTC | CAWSVSRVNIQYF
NA | TRBJ2-2 | TRBV29-1 | NA | TGCAGCGTTGGAGGCGGGACCGGGGAGCTGTTTTTT | CSVGGGTGELFF
NA | TRBJ1-6 | TRBV7-9 | few | TGTGCCAGCAGCACGAATTCACCCCTCCACTTT | CASSTNSPLHF
NA | TRBJ2-3 | TRBV4-1 | NA | TGCGCCAGCAGCCAGGTCGAACGAGATACGCAGTATTTT | CASSQVERDTQYF